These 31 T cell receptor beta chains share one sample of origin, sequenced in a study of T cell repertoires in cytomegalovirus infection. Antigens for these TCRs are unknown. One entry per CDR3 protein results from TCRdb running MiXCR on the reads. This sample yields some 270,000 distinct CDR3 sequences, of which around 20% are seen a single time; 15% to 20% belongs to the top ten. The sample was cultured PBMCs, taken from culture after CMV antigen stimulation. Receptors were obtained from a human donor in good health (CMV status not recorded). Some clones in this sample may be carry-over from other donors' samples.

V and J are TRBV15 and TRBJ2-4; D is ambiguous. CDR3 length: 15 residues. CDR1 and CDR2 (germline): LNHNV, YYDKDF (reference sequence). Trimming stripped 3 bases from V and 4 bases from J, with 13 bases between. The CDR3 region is CATSRPLDGKNIQYF. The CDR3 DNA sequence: TGTGCCACCAGCAGGCCCCTGGATGGGAAAAACATTCAGTACTTC.

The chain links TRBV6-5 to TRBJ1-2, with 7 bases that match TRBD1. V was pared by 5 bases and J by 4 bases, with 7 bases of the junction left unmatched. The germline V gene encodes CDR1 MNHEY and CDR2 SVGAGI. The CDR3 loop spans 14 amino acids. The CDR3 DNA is TGTGCCAGCAGTCGCCAGACAGGGCCCTATGGCTACACCTTC. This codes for CASSRQTGPYGYTF.

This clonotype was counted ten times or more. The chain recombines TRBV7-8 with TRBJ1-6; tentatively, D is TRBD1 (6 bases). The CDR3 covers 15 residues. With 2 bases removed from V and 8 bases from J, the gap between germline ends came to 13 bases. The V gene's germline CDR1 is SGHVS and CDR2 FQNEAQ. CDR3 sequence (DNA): TGTGCCAGCAGCTTACACCCAGGGGCGGATTCACCCCTCCACTTT. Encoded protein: CASSLHPGADSPLHF.

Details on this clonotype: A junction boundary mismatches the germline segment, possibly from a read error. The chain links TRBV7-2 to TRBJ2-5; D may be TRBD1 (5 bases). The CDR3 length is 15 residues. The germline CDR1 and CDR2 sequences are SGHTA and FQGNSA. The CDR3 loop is CARSLVRGIGETQYF. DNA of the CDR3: TGTGCCAGGAGCTTAGTTAGGGGCATCGGCGAGACCCAGTACTTC. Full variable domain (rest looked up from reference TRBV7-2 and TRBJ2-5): GAGVSQSPSNKVTEKGKDVELRCDPISGHTALYWYRQSLGQGLEFLIYFQGNSAPDKSGLPSDRFSAERTGGSVSTLTIQRTQQEDSAVYLCARSLVRGIGETQYFGPGTRLLVL.

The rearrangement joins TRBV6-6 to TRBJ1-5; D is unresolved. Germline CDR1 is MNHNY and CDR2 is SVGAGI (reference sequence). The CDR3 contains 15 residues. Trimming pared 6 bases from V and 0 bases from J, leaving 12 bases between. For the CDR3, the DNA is TGTGCCAGCAGCCCCGAAGAATATAGCAATCAGCCCCAGCATTTT. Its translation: CASSPEEYSNQPQHF.

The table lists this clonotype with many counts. Written as DNA, the CDR3 is TGTGCCAGCAGTTCCGTGACTCTGTTAGCGTCGGACGAGCAGTACTTC. Protein: CASSSVTLLASDEQYF. The chain is built from TRBV28 and TRBJ2-7, with D tentatively TRBD2 (5 bases). The CDR3 is made up of 16 amino acids. Germline CDR1 reads MDHEN; CDR2 reads SYDVKM. V was cut by 4 bases and J by 5 bases, with 21 bases left in between.

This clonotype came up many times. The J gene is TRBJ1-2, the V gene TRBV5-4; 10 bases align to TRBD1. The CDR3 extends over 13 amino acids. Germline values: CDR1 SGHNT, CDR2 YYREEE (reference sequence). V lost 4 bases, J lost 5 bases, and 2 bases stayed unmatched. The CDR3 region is CASSQDRGYGYTF. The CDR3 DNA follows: TGTGCCAGCAGCCAGGACAGGGGGTATGGCTACACCTTC.

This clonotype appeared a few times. The CDR3 here is CASSQVEGGAYGYTF. In DNA, the CDR3 is TGCGCCAGCAGCCAAGTGGAAGGGGGCGCTTATGGCTACACCTTC. The V gene is TRBV4-1, the J gene TRBJ1-2, with 7 bases fitting TRBD1. The J segment lost 5 bases and the V segment lost 1 base, leaving 7 bases of the junction unmatched. Germline V gene data show CDR1 as MGHRA and CDR2 as YSYEKL. The CDR3 contains 15 residues.

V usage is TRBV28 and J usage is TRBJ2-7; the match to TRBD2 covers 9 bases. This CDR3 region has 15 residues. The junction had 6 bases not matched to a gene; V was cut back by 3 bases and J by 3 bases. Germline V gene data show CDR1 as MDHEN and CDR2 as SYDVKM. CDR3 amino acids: CASSFGLARFYEQYF. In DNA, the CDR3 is TGTGCCAGCAGTTTTGGACTAGCGAGGTTCTACGAGCAGTACTTC.

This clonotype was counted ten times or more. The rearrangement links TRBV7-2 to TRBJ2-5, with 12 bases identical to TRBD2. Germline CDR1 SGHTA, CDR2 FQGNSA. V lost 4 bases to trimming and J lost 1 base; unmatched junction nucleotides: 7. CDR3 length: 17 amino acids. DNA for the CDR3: TGTGCCAGCAGCTCCCGGACTAGCGGGACGTTCCAAGAGACCCAGTACTTC. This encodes CASSSRTSGTFQETQYF.

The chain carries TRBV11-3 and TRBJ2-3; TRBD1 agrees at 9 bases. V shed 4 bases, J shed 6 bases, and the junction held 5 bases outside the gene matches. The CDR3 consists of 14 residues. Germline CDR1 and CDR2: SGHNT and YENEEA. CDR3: CASSSAGTGDTQYF. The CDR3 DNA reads TGTGCCAGCAGCTCCGCAGGGACAGGGGATACGCAGTATTTT.

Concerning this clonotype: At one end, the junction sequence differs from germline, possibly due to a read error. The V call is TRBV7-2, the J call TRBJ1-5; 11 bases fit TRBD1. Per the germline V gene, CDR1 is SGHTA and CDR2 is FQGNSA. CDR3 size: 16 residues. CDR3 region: CASSSGQGGINQHQHF. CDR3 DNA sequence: TGTGCCAGCAGCTCGGGACAGGGGGGGATCAATCAGCACCAGCATTTT.

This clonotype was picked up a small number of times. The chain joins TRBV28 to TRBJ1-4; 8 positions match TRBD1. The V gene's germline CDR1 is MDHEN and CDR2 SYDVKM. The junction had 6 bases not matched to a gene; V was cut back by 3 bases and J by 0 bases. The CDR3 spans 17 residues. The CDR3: CASSFFPGQATNEKLFF. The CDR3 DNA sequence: TGTGCCAGCAGTTTTTTTCCGGGACAGGCAACTAATGAAAAACTGTTTTTT.

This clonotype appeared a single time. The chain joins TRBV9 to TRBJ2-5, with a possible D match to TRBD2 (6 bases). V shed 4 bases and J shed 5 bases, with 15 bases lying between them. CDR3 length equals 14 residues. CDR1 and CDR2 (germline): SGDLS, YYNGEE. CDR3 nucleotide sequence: TGTGCCAGCAGCCAGGACGGGAGTATCGAGACCCAGTACTTC. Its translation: CASSQDGSIETQYF.

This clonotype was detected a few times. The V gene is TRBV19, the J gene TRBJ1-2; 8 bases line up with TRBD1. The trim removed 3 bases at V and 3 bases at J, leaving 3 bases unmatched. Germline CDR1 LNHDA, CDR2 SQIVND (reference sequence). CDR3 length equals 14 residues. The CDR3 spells CASSMQGADYGYTF. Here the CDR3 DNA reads TGTGCCAGTAGTATGCAGGGGGCGGACTATGGCTACACCTTC.

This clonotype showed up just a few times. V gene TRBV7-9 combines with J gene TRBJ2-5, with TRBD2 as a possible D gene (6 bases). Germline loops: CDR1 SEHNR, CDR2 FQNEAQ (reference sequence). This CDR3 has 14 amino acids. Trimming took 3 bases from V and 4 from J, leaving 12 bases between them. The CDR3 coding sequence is TGTGCCAGCAGCTTCAGTCTCGGGGGAGAGACCCAGTACTTC. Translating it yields CASSFSLGGETQYF. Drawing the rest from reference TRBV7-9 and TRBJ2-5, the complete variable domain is DTGVSQNPRHKITKRGQNVTFRCDPISEHNRLYWYRQTLGQGPEFLTYFQNEAQLEKSRLLSDRFSAERPKGSFSTLEIQRTEQGDSAMYLCASSFSLGGETQYFGPGTRLLVL.

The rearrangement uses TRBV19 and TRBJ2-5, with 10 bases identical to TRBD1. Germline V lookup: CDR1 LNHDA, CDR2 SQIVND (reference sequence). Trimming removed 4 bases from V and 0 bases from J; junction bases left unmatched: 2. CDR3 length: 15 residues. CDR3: CASSTGTGDQETQYF. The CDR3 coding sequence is TGTGCCAGTAGTACCGGGACAGGGGACCAAGAGACCCAGTACTTC.

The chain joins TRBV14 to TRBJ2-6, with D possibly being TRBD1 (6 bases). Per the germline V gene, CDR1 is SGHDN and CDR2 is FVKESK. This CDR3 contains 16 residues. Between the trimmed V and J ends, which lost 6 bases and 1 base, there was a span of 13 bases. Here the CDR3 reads CASSRLTGSGANVLTF. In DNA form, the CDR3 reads TGTGCCAGCAGTCGGCTCACAGGGTCTGGGGCCAACGTCCTGACTTTC. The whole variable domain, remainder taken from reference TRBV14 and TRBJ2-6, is EAGVTQFPSHSVIEKGQTVTLRCDPISGHDNLYWYRRVMGKEIKFLLHFVKESKQDESGMPNNRFLAERTGGTYSTLKVQPAELEDSGVYFCASSRLTGSGANVLTFGAGSRLTVL.

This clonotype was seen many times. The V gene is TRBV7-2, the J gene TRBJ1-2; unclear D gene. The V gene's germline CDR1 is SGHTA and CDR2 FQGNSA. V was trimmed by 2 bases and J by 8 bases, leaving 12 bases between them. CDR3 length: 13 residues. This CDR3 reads CASSLYSERGYTF. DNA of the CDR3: TGTGCCAGCAGCTTATACTCAGAACGCGGCTACACCTTC.

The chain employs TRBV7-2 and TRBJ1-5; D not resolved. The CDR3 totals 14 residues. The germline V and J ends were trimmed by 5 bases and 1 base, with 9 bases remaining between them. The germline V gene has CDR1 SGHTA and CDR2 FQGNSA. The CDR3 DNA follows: TGTGCCAGCAGCGGGGTTCCGAGCAATCAGCCCCAGCATTTT. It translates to CASSGVPSNQPQHF.

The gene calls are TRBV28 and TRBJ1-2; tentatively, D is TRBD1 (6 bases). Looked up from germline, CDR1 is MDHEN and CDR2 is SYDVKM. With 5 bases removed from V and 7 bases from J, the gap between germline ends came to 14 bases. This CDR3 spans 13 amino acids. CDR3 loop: CASSVSGASGYTF. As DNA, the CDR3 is TGTGCCAGCAGTGTCTCGGGGGCGAGTGGCTACACCTTC.

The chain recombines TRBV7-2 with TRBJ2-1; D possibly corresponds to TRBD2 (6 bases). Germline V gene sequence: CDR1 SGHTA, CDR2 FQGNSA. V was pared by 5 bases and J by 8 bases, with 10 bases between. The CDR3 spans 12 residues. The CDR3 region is CASSIQRDEQFF. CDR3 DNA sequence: TGTGCCAGCAGCATTCAGCGGGATGAGCAGTTCTTC.

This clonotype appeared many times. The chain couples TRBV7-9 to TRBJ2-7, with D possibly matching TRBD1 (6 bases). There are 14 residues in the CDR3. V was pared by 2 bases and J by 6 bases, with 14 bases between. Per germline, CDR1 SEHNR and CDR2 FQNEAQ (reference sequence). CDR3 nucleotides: TGTGCCAGCAGCTTAACACAGGGTAGGAGCGAGCAGTACTTC. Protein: CASSLTQGRSEQYF.

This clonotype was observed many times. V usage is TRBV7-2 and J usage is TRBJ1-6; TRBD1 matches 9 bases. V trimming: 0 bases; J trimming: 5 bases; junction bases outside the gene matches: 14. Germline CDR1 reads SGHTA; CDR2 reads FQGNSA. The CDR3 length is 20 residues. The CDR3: CASSLARLLAGDRDNSPLHF. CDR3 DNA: TGTGCCAGCAGCTTAGCGAGATTGCTGGCAGGGGACAGGGATAATTCACCCCTCCACTTT.

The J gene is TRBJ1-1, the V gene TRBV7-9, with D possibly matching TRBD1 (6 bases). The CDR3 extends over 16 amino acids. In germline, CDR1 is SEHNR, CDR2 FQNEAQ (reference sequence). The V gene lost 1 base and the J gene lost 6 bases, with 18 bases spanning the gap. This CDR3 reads CASSLGPGEPPAEAFF. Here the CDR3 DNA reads TGTGCCAGCAGCTTAGGGCCAGGGGAGCCGCCCGCTGAAGCTTTCTTT.

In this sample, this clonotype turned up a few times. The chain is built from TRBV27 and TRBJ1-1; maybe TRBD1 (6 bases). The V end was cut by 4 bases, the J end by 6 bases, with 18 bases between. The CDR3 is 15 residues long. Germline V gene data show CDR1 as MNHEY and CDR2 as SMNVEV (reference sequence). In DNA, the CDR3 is TGTGCCAGCAGTTGGGGGGGGCTGCTTTCCGCTGAAGCTTTCTTT. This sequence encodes CASSWGGLLSAEAFF.

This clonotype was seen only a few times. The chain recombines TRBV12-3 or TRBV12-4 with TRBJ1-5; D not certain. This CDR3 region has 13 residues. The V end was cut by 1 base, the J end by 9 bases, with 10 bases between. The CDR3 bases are TGTGCCAGCAGTTTAGACAGATTGAGGCCCCAGCATTTT. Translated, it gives CASSLDRLRPQHF.

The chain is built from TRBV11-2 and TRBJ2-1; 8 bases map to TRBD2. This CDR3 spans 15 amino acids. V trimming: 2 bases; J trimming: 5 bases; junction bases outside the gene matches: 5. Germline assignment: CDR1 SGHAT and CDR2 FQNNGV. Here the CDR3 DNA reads TGTGCCAGCAGCTTATTCGGGGGGGCCCACAATGAGCAGTTCTTC. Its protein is CASSLFGGAHNEQFF.

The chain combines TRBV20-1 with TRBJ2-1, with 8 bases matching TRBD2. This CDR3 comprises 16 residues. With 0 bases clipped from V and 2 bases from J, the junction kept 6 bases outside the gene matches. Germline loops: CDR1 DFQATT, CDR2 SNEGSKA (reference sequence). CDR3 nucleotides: TGCAGTGCTAGAGAACCGGGACTAGGCACCTACAATGAGCAGTTCTTC. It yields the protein CSAREPGLGTYNEQFF.

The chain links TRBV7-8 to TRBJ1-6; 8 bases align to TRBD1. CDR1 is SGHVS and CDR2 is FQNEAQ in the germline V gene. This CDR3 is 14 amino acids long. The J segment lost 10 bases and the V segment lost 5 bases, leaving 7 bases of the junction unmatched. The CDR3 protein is CASSEDRARSPLHF. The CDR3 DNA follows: TGTGCCAGCAGCGAGGACAGGGCGCGGTCACCCCTCCACTTT.

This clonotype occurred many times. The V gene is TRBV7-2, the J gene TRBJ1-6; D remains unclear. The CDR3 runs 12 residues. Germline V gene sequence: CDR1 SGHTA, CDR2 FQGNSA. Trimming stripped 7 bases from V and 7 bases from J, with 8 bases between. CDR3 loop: CASTTNNSPLHF. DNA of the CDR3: TGTGCCAGCACTACAAACAATTCACCCCTCCACTTT.